This TCR beta chain was sequenced for a study of OX40 agonist ivuxolimab in advanced cancers. Study findings and constraints: Clonal expansion from baseline to week 6 occurred in both CD4+ and CD8+ T cells.

Trimming took 10 bases from V and 2 from J, leaving 13 bases between them. CDR3 length: 13 amino acids. Germline V gene data show CDR1 as LNHDA and CDR2 as SQIVND (reference sequence). Assay: immunoSEQ multiplex PCR; the TCRdb copy retains only in-frame clones and omits some. The sample lists 70,000 to 90,000 clones; around four fifths were seen once. In the case of this clone: Antigen specificity is unknown.

Sequencing was performed on CD4+ or CD8+ T cells sorted from blood, taken in a trial of the OX40 agonist ivuxolimab. V usage is TRBV19 and J usage is TRBJ2-3, with a tentative D call TRBD1 (5 bases). The sequence was obtained from an adult with an advanced solid tumor such as melanoma, head and neck, liver or kidney cancer. CDR3 sequence: CATNDRFTDTQYF. DNA of the CDR3: TGTGCCACCAATGACAGATTCACAGATACGCAGTATTTT.